These T cell receptor beta chains were read from a single sample in a study of CD8 T cells in ankylosing spondylitis. MiXCR, run by TCRdb on the 5' RACE reads, gives a single entry per CDR3 protein. The table lists 230,000 or so distinct CDR3 sequences, 15% to 20% of them singletons, with over 25% in the top ten. The specimen was blood, either unsorted or a sorted T cell fraction (not recorded which). All receptors come from a male donor with ankylosing spondylitis or in good health (not recorded which). Each CDR3 is given with its conserved first and last residue. The D gene is left open where the match is weak. Expanded clones get a size class; other rows say once, few or many, or leave the size out.

d_call j_call clone_size v_call cdr3_nt cdr3_aa
TRBD2 TRBJ2-5 few TRBV4-1 TGCGCCAGCAGCCAAGAGTTGGCGGGAGCCCAAGAGACCCAGTACTTC CASSQELAGAQETQYF
TRBD1 TRBJ2-2 . TRBV27 TGTGCCAGCCAAGGGACAGGGAACGGGGAGCTGTTTTTT CASQGTGNGELFF
TRBD1 TRBJ2-1 few TRBV7-9 TGTGCCAGCAGCTCCAACAGGGGACAAAACTACAATGAGCAGTTCTTC CASSSNRGQNYNEQFF
. TRBJ2-7 few TRBV4-2 TGTGCCAGCAGCCAAGGCCTGAGACCCTCCTACGAGCAGTACTTC CASSQGLRPSYEQYF
TRBD1 TRBJ1-1 . TRBV27 TGTGCCAGCAGTCTAGGGACAGCCTCTGAAGCTTTCTTT CASSLGTASEAFF
. TRBJ2-5 few TRBV29-1 TGCAGCGTCATAGGCCCGGGGGCGGGTTGGGAGACCCAGTACTTC CSVIGPGAGWETQYF
TRBD1 TRBJ1-1 . TRBV27 TGTGCCAGCAGTTTAGACCAGGGACAGAAGAACACTGAAGCTTTCTTT CASSLDQGQKNTEAFF
. TRBJ1-1 . TRBV27 TGTGCCAGCAGCCCAGCGCCCATGAACACTGAAGCTTTCTTT CASSPAPMNTEAFF
TRBD1 TRBJ2-7 few TRBV3-1 TGTGCCAGCAGCCAAGGGACAGGGGGCGTAAACGACTACGAGCAGTACTTC CASSQGTGGVNDYEQYF
. TRBJ2-1 . TRBV6-2/TRBV6-3 TGTGCCAGCAGCCCATACGCAGATTGGGGGCTTGGGGAGCAGTTCTTC CASSPYADWGLGEQFF
. TRBJ2-7 few TRBV7-9 TGTGCCAGCAGCTACCTGGACTACTACGAGCAGTACTTC CASSYLDYYEQYF
. TRBJ1-2 . TRBV19 TGTGCCAGCCGGCAACTTGGGGGCTACACCTTC CASRQLGGYTF
. TRBJ1-1 . TRBV6-5 TGTGCCAGCAGTTACTCGGCAGGGGCCCCTGAAGCTTTCTTT CASSYSAGAPEAFF
. TRBJ2-7 few TRBV4-1 TGCGCCAGCAGCCACCTGGGCGAGCAGTACTTC CASSHLGEQYF
TRBD1 TRBJ2-4 few TRBV4-2 TGTGCCAGCAGCCAACTGACAGGGGAAGAAAACATTCAGTACTTC CASSQLTGEENIQYF
TRBD2 TRBJ2-1 . TRBV4-2 TGTGCCAGCAGCCAAGAAGAAACTAGCGGGTTCGATGAGCAGTTCTTC CASSQEETSGFDEQFF
. TRBJ2-1 many TRBV6-1 TGTGCCAGCAGGGTGGGGTCCTACAATGAGCAGTTCTTC CASRVGSYNEQFF
TRBD1 TRBJ2-2 . TRBV9 TGTGCCAGCAGCCGTAGATTCGGGACAGGAGAGGGCGGGGAGCTGTTTTTT CASSRRFGTGEGGELFF
. TRBJ2-7 . TRBV2 TGTGCCAGCACCGAGTGGGGCAGCTCCTACGAGCAGTACTTC CASTEWGSSYEQYF
TRBD1 TRBJ2-3 few TRBV7-6 TGTGCCAGCAGCTCCGGACAGGGTATAGGGGCAGATACGCAGTATTTT CASSSGQGIGADTQYF
TRBD2 TRBJ2-7 . TRBV20-1 TGCAGTGTCTCGGCTAGCGGGAGCTCCTACGAGCAGTACTTC CSVSASGSSYEQYF
. TRBJ2-1 few TRBV3-1 TGTGCCAGCAGCCAAGATTGGGCGGGACCTTACAATGAGCAGTTCTTC CASSQDWAGPYNEQFF
TRBD1 TRBJ2-6 few TRBV11-2 TGTGCCAGCAGCTTAATGACAGGGCCCTCTGGGGCCAACGTCCTGACTTTC CASSLMTGPSGANVLTF
TRBD1 TRBJ2-7 few TRBV5-6 TGTGCCAGCAGCCCGATCGGGACAGGGGAGAAACCCTACGAGCAGTACTTC CASSPIGTGEKPYEQYF
TRBD2 TRBJ2-1 few TRBV28 TGTGCCAGCAGTTTGGGGAGGGGTTATGAGCAGTTCTTC CASSLGRGYEQFF
. TRBJ2-7 many TRBV20-1 TGCAGTGCTCACAAGTACGAGCAGTACTTC CSAHKYEQYF
TRBD1 TRBJ2-7 few TRBV12-3/TRBV12-4 TGTGCCAGCAGTCCGACGGACAGGGCCGGCCCCTACGAGCAGTACTTC CASSPTDRAGPYEQYF
TRBD1 TRBJ2-7 many TRBV5-1 TGCGCCAGCAGCACTCGGACAGGGAACGAGCAGTACTTC CASSTRTGNEQYF
. TRBJ2-7 . TRBV4-1 TGCGCCAGCAGCCAAGAGGCAGGCGGCGAGCAGTACTTC CASSQEAGGEQYF
. TRBJ2-3 few TRBV9 TGTGCCAGCAGCCCTTCGGGACCATCTAGCACAGATACGCAGTATTTT CASSPSGPSSTDTQYF
. TRBJ2-7 many TRBV6-1 TGTGCCAGCAGCTGGGGACCGAACTCCTACGAGCAGTACTTC CASSWGPNSYEQYF
. TRBJ2-7 few TRBV3-1 TGTGCCAGCAGCCAAGACGGCAGCACCTACGAGCAGTACTTC CASSQDGSTYEQYF
TRBD2 TRBJ2-5 . TRBV30 TGTGCCTGGAATGTCGGCGGGGGAGAGACCCAGTACTTC CAWNVGGGETQYF
TRBD2 TRBJ2-7 . TRBV16 TGTGCCAGCAGCCAATGGCTAGCGGGAAGCTACGAGCAGTACTTC CASSQWLAGSYEQYF
TRBD2 TRBJ2-3 few TRBV20-1 TGCAGTGCTAGGACACTAGCGGGCCCCACAGATACGCAGTATTTT CSARTLAGPTDTQYF
TRBD2 TRBJ2-1 . TRBV7-9 TGTGCCAGCAGCTTAAGCGGGAGTGGTGAGCAGTTCTTC CASSLSGSGEQFF
. TRBJ2-7 . TRBV27 TGTGCCAGCGCCCGGTTGTCTAGCAGCCTAGTCGAGCAGTACTTC CASARLSSSLVEQYF
. TRBJ2-1 . TRBV12-3/TRBV12-4 TGTGCCAGCAGTTTAGTACCCACCGGGACGGGGGAGACCAATGAGCAGTTCTTC CASSLVPTGTGETNEQFF
TRBD2 TRBJ2-7 . TRBV4-1 TGCGCCAGCAGCCAAGAATGGGCGGGAGGCTACGGCGAGCAGTACTTC CASSQEWAGGYGEQYF